Below, one T cell receptor (beta chain) is given with its context. This clonotype was counted between two and nine times. The specificity of this receptor is unknown. Base-call qualities are not available, and no considerably larger clone is one nucleotide away. The library relied on RACE. Sequencing instrument: NextSeq 500. During library preparation, unique molecular identifiers were attached to individual cDNA molecules so that TCRs could be counted quantitatively and reproducibly. Each blood RNA sample was used to sequence both TCR alpha and TCR beta chains. The original pipeline was this. The median number of TCRs per sample was roughly 98,000, ranging from roughly 20,000 to 700,000. The Decombinator software suite was used to annotate V, J and CDR3 in the TCR reads. For PS versus PT1 abundance plots, all samples were subsampled to the same number of TCRs (28,000). Expanded TCRs were defined as absent before sensitization and observed at least eight times at the 2-week time point. TCRdb reanalyzed the raw reads on its own, using fastp at Q25 for trimming and MiXCR for clone calling, and kept in-frame beta chains. Rows are combined by CDR3 protein, so each entry shows the most common genes and DNA. TCRdb assigned the V and J calls; the authors' analysis was not used. This sample gives more than 110,000 distinct CDR3 sequences in total; around 11% of them show up just once. Jointly, the top ten make up 1.2% to 1.5% of the sample.

The CDR3 has 16 amino acids, counting the end cysteine and phenylalanine. Of all the DNA, just the CDR3 is kept, 48 bases in frame from base 1. The germline ends are 18 bases apart after V is trimmed by 7 bases and J by 0 bases. The germline V gene provides CDR1 MNHEY and CDR2 SVGAGI. These data belong to a study of human T cells and chemical hapten exposure (dated by TCRdb to the early 2020s). Broadly, across the study: For sensitization, 2% DPC in acetone was applied to a 2 cm by 2 cm area of upper inner arm skin. Throughout the roughly 26-week study period, patients were also given weekly therapeutic DPC doses on the scalp. Patch tests used Finn chambers with 0.01% DPC on the upper back, scored after 6 days by International Contact Dermatitis Research Group standards. The mostly female patient cohort included alopecia areata with under or over 50% scalp involvement, alopecia totalis and alopecia universalis. Libraries were combined into a pool for sequencing, and differences in TCR yield between samples came mainly from small differences in library volumes within the pool. The study tracked peripheral blood TCR repertoire changes in vivo during primary and secondary sensitization to the hapten diphenylcyclopropenone (DPC) in alopecia patients. Blood samples were taken from patients before sensitization (week 0) and then at 2, 6 and about 24 weeks after DPC sensitization. About 30 alopecia patients provided blood for TCR sequencing at one to four time points (pre-sensitization, 2, 6 and 24 weeks). Points the paper makes about the study in general: DPC sensitization did not change how many TCRs were above 1 in 1000 frequency, and no evidence was found of alterations in global repertoire structure. All patients had alopecia, a presumed autoimmune disease, so their immune response might differ from that of healthy individuals. After repeated subsampling, the strength of the expansion versus patch-test correlation and the threshold at which it became significant changed. Expanded TCRs formed significantly more large CDR3 similarity clusters than pre-sensitization or healthy control sets, consistent with antigen-driven responses. Patch test score correlated positively with the number of PT1 expanded TCRs, reaching significance at thresholds 8, 16 and 32 but not at 4.

The time point label of this sample denotes: patch test 2, 6 weeks after DPC sensitization. Explained via the paper, the treatment or condition label denotes: therapeutic diphenylcyclopropenone sensitization with weekly scalp DPC. Blood at each patch-test visit was drawn before the patch test was applied. Patients were considered eligible if aged 18 to 70, diagnosed with alopecia and deemed suitable for DPC therapy, and patients were excluded if pregnant. Total RNA was extracted from unfractionated whole blood collected in Tempus Blood RNA tubes. Sequenced here: whole blood, sampled in connection with sensitization to the hapten diphenylcyclopropenone (DPC). The TCR sequence derives from a woman aged 45-65 years with alopecia areata. Some clones in this sample may be carry-over from other donors' samples. The chain joins TRBV6-5 to TRBJ1-1; TRBD1 is perhaps the D gene, given 5 matching bases. Read as DNA, the sequence is TGTGCCAGCACTCCGGGGACCGGACCCATGAACACTGAAGCTTTCTTT. It codes for CASTPGTGPMNTEAFF.